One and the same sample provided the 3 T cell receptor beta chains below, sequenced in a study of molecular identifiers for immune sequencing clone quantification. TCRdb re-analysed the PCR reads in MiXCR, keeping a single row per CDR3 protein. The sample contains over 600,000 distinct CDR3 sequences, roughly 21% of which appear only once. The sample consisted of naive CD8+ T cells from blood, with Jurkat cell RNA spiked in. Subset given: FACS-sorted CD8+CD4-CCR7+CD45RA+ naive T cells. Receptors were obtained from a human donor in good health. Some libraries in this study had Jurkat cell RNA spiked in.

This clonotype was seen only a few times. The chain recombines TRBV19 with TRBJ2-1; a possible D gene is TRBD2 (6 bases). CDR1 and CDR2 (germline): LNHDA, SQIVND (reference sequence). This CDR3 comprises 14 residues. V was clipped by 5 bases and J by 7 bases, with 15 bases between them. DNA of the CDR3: TGTGCCAGTAGTCCAGAAGGGAGGTGGAATGAGCAGTTCTTC. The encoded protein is CASSPEGRWNEQFF.

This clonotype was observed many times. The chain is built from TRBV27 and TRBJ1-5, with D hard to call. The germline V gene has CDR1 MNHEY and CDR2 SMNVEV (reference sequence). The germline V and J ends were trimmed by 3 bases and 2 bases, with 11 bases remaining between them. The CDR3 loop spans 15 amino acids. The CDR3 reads CASSFGPSGNQPQHF. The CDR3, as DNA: TGTGCCAGCAGTTTTGGCCCGTCGGGCAATCAGCCCCAGCATTTT.

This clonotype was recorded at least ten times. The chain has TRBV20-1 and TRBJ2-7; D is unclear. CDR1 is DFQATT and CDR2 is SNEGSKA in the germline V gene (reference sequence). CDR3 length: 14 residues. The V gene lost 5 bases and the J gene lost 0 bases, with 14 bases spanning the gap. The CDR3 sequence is CSARVLQSSYEQYF. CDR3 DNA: TGCAGTGCTCGGGTGCTCCAGAGCTCCTACGAGCAGTACTTC.